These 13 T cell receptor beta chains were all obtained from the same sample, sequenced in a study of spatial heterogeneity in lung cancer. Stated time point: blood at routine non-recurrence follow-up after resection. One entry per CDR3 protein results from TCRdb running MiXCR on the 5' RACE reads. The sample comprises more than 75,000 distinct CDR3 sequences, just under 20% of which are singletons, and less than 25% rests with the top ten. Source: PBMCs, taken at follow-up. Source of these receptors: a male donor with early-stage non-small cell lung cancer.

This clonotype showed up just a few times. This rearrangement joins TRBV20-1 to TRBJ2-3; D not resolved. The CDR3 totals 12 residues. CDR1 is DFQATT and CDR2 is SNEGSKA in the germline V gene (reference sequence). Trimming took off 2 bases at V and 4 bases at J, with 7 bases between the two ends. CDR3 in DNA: TGCAGTGCTAGATCTGAGGCAGATACGCAGTATTTT. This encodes CSARSEADTQYF.

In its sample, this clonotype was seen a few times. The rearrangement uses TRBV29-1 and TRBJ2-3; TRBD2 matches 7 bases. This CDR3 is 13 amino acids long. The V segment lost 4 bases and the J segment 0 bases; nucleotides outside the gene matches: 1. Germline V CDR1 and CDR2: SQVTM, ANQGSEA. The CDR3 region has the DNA TGCAGCGTTGTGCGGGGGAGCACAGATACGCAGTATTTT. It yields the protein CSVVRGSTDTQYF.

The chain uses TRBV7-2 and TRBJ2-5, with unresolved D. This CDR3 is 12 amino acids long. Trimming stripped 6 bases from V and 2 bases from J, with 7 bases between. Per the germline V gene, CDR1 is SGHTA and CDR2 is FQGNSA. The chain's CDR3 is CASRFPQETQYF. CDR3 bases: TGTGCCAGCAGATTCCCTCAAGAGACCCAGTACTTC.

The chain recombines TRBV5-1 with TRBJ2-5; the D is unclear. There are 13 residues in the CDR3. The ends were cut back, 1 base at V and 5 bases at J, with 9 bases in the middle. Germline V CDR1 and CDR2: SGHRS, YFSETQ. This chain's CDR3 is CASSLNQYETQYF. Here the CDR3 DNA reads TGCGCCAGCAGCTTGAACCAGTATGAGACCCAGTACTTC.

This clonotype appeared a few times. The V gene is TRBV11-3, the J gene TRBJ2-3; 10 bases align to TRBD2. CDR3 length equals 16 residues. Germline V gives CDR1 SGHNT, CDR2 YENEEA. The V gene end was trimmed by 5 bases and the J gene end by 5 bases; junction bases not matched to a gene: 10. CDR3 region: CASSPSGRAARDTQYF. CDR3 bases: TGTGCCAGCAGCCCTAGCGGGAGAGCCGCACGAGATACGCAGTATTTT.

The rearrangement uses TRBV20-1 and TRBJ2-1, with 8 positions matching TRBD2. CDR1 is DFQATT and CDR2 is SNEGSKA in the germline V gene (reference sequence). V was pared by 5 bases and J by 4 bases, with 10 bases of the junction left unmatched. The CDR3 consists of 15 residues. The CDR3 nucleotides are TGCAGTGCTCGTTCAGCTACTAGCGGATACAATGAGCAGTTCTTC. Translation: CSARSATSGYNEQFF.

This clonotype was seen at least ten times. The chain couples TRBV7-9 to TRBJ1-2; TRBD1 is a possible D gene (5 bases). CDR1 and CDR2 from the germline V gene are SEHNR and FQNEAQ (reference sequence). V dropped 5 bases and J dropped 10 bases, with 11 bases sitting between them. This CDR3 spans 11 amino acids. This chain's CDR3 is CASSLQGPYTF. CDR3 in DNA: TGTGCCAGCAGCCTCCAGGGTCCCTACACCTTC. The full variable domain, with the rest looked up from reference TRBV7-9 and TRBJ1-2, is DTGVSQNPRHKITKRGQNVTFRCDPISEHNRLYWYRQTLGQGPEFLTYFQNEAQLEKSRLLSDRFSAERPKGSFSTLEIQRTEQGDSAMYLCASSLQGPYTFGSGTRLTVV.

CDR3 nucleotides: TGCGCCAGCAGCTTGAGCGTGGGCCCAGATACGCAGTATTTT. Its translation: CASSLSVGPDTQYF. The chain carries TRBV5-1 and TRBJ2-3; D is uncertain. Trimming stripped 1 base from V and 4 bases from J, with 10 bases between. Germline lookup yields CDR1 SGHRS and CDR2 YFSETQ. The CDR3 consists of 14 residues. Combining the CDR3 with reference TRBV5-1 and TRBJ2-3 gives the whole variable domain KAGVTQTPRYLIKTRGQQVTLSCSPISGHRSVSWYQQTPGQGLQFLFEYFSETQRNKGNFPGRFSGRQFSNSRSEMNVSTLELGDSALYLCASSLSVGPDTQYFGPGTRLTVL.

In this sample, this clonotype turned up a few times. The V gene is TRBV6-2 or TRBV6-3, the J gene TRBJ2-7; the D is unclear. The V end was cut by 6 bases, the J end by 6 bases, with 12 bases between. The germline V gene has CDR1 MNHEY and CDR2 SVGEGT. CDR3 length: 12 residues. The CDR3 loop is CASSRGLTEQYV. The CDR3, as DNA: TGTGCCAGCAGCCGAGGTCTAACCGAGCAGTACGTC.

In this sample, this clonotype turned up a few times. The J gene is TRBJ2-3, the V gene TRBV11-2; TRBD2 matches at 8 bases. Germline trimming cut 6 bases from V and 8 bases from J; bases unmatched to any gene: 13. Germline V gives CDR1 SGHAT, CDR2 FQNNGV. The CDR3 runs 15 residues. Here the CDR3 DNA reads TGTGCCAGCAGTCGGGACCCGGGACTAGTGATTACGCAGTATTTT. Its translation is CASSRDPGLVITQYF.

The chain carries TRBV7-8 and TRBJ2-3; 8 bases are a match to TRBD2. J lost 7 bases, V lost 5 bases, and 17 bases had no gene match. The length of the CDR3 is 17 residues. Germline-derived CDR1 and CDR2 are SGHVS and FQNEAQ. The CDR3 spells CASSPRPGTSLMNTQYF. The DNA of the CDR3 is TGTGCCAGCAGCCCGCGTCCCGGGACTAGTTTAATGAATACGCAGTATTTT.

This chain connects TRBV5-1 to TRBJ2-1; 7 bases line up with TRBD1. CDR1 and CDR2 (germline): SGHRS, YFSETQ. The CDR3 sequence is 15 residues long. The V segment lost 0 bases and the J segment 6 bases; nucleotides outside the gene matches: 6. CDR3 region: CASSLGGQLSNEQFF. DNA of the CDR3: TGCGCCAGCAGCTTGGGGGGACAGTTAAGCAATGAGCAGTTCTTC.

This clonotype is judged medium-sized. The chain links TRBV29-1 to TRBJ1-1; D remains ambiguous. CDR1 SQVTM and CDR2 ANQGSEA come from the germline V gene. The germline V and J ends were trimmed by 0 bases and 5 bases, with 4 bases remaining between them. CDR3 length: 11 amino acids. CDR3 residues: CSVEDGTEAFF. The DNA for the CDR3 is TGCAGCGTTGAAGATGGGACTGAAGCTTTCTTT. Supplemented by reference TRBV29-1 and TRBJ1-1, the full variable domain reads SAVISQKPSRDICQRGTSLTIQCQVDSQVTMMFWYRQQPGQSLTLIATANQGSEATYESGFVIDKFPISRPNLTFSTLTVSNMSPEDSSIYLCSVEDGTEAFFGQGTRLTVV.